The rows below give T cell receptor beta chains drawn from one sample of a study of T cells in Graves' hyperthyroidism and ophthalmopathy. TCRdb recomputed calls from the multiplex PCR reads with MiXCR, one row per CDR3 protein. The sample has hundreds of thousands of distinct CDR3 sequences, about 15% seen once. The sequenced sample consisted of blood. Receptors were obtained from a woman aged 25 to 39 with Graves' hyperthyroidism that later progressed to Graves' ophthalmopathy. CDR3s include the opening cysteine and the closing phenylalanine or tryptophan. Each record gives: clone size, J gene, D gene, V gene, CDR3 DNA, CDR3 protein. The D gene is left open where the match is weak. Expanded clones are given a class, and other clones once, few, many or no size at all.

clone_size: -; j_call: TRBJ1-4; d_call: -; v_call: TRBV28; cdr3_nt: TGTGCCAGCAGTTTATGGAACCCCGGGACCTCAAATGAAAAACTGTTTTTT; cdr3_aa: CASSLWNPGTSNEKLFF
clone_size: -; j_call: TRBJ2-1; d_call: -; v_call: TRBV2; cdr3_nt: TGTGCCAGCAGCTACACCATCAATGAGCAGTTCTTC; cdr3_aa: CASSYTINEQFF
clone_size: -; j_call: TRBJ2-7; d_call: TRBD2; v_call: TRBV6-5; cdr3_nt: TGTGCCAGCAGTTACCAGAGCGGGAAGCCCGCCTACGAGCAGTACTTC; cdr3_aa: CASSYQSGKPAYEQYF
clone_size: few; j_call: TRBJ1-5; d_call: -; v_call: TRBV6-1; cdr3_nt: TGTGCCAGCAGTTCGGCGGGTCAGTCTCGGCCCCAGCATTTT; cdr3_aa: CASSSAGQSRPQHF
clone_size: few; j_call: TRBJ2-7; d_call: -; v_call: TRBV7-2; cdr3_nt: TGTGCCACCAGAGGAGGTTACGAGCAGTACTTC; cdr3_aa: CATRGGYEQYF
clone_size: -; j_call: TRBJ2-7; d_call: TRBD2; v_call: TRBV11-2; cdr3_nt: TGTGCCAGCAGCCCCGGGGGGGGAATGGTCGAGCAGTACTTC; cdr3_aa: CASSPGGGMVEQYF
clone_size: -; j_call: TRBJ2-1; d_call: -; v_call: TRBV4-1; cdr3_nt: TGCGCCAGCAGCCAAGATCATGGGAGGGAGCAGTTCTTC; cdr3_aa: CASSQDHGREQFF
clone_size: few; j_call: TRBJ1-2; d_call: TRBD1; v_call: TRBV11-3; cdr3_nt: TGTACCAGCAGCTCGGGACAGGGGGCTTCTGGCTACACCTTC; cdr3_aa: CTSSSGQGASGYTF
clone_size: -; j_call: TRBJ1-1; d_call: TRBD1; v_call: TRBV30; cdr3_nt: TGTGCCTGGAGTGTCAGGGGGATGAACACTGAAGCTTTCTTT; cdr3_aa: CAWSVRGMNTEAFF
clone_size: many; j_call: TRBJ2-7; d_call: TRBD2; v_call: TRBV20-1; cdr3_nt: TGCAGTGCTAGAGGGGGCGGTAGCGGGAGTGTCGCCTACGAGCAGTACTTC; cdr3_aa: CSARGGGSGSVAYEQYF
clone_size: many; j_call: TRBJ2-3; d_call: -; v_call: TRBV7-9; cdr3_nt: TGTGCCAGCAGCCCGATATCTGGGGGCACAGATACGCAGTATTTT; cdr3_aa: CASSPISGGTDTQYF
clone_size: few; j_call: TRBJ1-1; d_call: -; v_call: TRBV7-8; cdr3_nt: TGTGCCAGCAGCTTAGCCAGGGCGTACACTGAAGCTTTCTTT; cdr3_aa: CASSLARAYTEAFF
clone_size: -; j_call: TRBJ2-1; d_call: TRBD1; v_call: TRBV25-1; cdr3_nt: TGTGCCAGCAGTGTCGGGACAGGGTCAAGTGAGCAGTTCTTC; cdr3_aa: CASSVGTGSSEQFF
clone_size: many; j_call: TRBJ2-1; d_call: TRBD2; v_call: TRBV5-1; cdr3_nt: TGCGCCAGCAGCTTGAGGCGGGAGGCCCCTGAGCAGTTCTTC; cdr3_aa: CASSLRREAPEQFF
clone_size: -; j_call: TRBJ2-5; d_call: -; v_call: TRBV6-9; cdr3_nt: TGTGCCAGCAGTTATACCCGGCGCCAAGAGACCCAGTACTTC; cdr3_aa: CASSYTRRQETQYF
clone_size: -; j_call: TRBJ1-1; d_call: TRBD1; v_call: TRBV20-1; cdr3_nt: TGCAGTGCTTTACAGGGGGCCACTGAAGCTTTCTTT; cdr3_aa: CSALQGATEAFF
clone_size: many; j_call: TRBJ2-2; d_call: -; v_call: TRBV15; cdr3_nt: TGTGCCACCAGCAGAGATTCGCCCGGGGGTACCGGGGAGCTGTTTTTT; cdr3_aa: CATSRDSPGGTGELFF
clone_size: -; j_call: TRBJ2-1; d_call: TRBD2; v_call: TRBV7-9; cdr3_nt: TGTGCCAGCAGCCTAAGGAATAGACTAGCCCATCCTGCTGAGCAGTTCTTC; cdr3_aa: CASSLRNRLAHPAEQFF
clone_size: -; j_call: TRBJ2-3; d_call: -; v_call: TRBV5-1; cdr3_nt: TGCGCCAGCGGCCGCCGGACTGCCCCACCGCCAGATACGCAGTATTTT; cdr3_aa: CASGRRTAPPPDTQYF
clone_size: many; j_call: TRBJ2-7; d_call: TRBD1; v_call: TRBV7-9; cdr3_nt: TGTGCCAGCAGCTTCCAGGGGGAGTCCTACGAGCAGTACTTC; cdr3_aa: CASSFQGESYEQYF
clone_size: many; j_call: TRBJ2-7; d_call: -; v_call: TRBV6-1; cdr3_nt: TGTGCCAGCGGGGCGGGACCCTACGAGCAGTACTTC; cdr3_aa: CASGAGPYEQYF
clone_size: -; j_call: TRBJ2-1; d_call: -; v_call: TRBV19; cdr3_nt: TGTGCCAGTAGTATGTTGGGGGCTAGCCCCTACAATGAGCAGTTCTTC; cdr3_aa: CASSMLGASPYNEQFF
clone_size: -; j_call: TRBJ2-6; d_call: -; v_call: TRBV9; cdr3_nt: TGTGCCAGCAGCCCTCAGGGGTCAGGGGCTGGGGCCAACGTCCTGACTTTC; cdr3_aa: CASSPQGSGAGANVLTF
clone_size: few; j_call: TRBJ2-3; d_call: TRBD2; v_call: TRBV10-3; cdr3_nt: TGTGCCATCAGTGAGGGACTAGCGGGACGAGATACGCAGTATTTT; cdr3_aa: CAISEGLAGRDTQYF
clone_size: many; j_call: TRBJ1-5; d_call: -; v_call: TRBV2; cdr3_nt: TGTGCCAGCAGCCCCCGGGGGGAAAGGGCGGACAATCAGCCCCAGCATTTT; cdr3_aa: CASSPRGERADNQPQHF
clone_size: many; j_call: TRBJ2-5; d_call: -; v_call: TRBV11-2; cdr3_nt: TGTGCCAGCAGCTTAGAGGCTAGCTCGGAGACCCAGTACTTC; cdr3_aa: CASSLEASSETQYF
clone_size: many; j_call: TRBJ1-3; d_call: TRBD1; v_call: TRBV6-1; cdr3_nt: TGTGCCAGCAGACCGGACAGGGCTGGAAACACCATATATTTT; cdr3_aa: CASRPDRAGNTIYF
clone_size: many; j_call: TRBJ2-1; d_call: -; v_call: TRBV11-2; cdr3_nt: TGTGCCAGCAGCTTTGGTCAAAGCAATGAGCAGTTCTTC; cdr3_aa: CASSFGQSNEQFF
clone_size: many; j_call: TRBJ2-7; d_call: -; v_call: TRBV2; cdr3_nt: TGTGCCAGCAGTGAAAACGAGCAGTACTTC; cdr3_aa: CASSENEQYF
clone_size: many; j_call: TRBJ1-6; d_call: -; v_call: TRBV6-1; cdr3_nt: TGTGCCAGCTGTACATCCAATTCACCCCTCCACTTT; cdr3_aa: CASCTSNSPLHF
clone_size: -; j_call: TRBJ1-5; d_call: -; v_call: TRBV28; cdr3_nt: TGTGCCAGCACCCGGCCGGCCGAGAATCAGCCCCAGCATTTT; cdr3_aa: CASTRPAENQPQHF
clone_size: few; j_call: TRBJ1-1; d_call: -; v_call: TRBV19; cdr3_nt: TGTGCCAGTAGTTTCCCTGGGGGGGGCCGGAGGACTGAAGCTTTCTTT; cdr3_aa: CASSFPGGGRRTEAFF
clone_size: -; j_call: TRBJ2-3; d_call: -; v_call: TRBV7-8; cdr3_nt: TGTGCCAGCAGCCCCGACCTGGCAGATACGCAGTATTTT; cdr3_aa: CASSPDLADTQYF
clone_size: few; j_call: TRBJ2-3; d_call: -; v_call: TRBV27; cdr3_nt: TGTGCCAGCACGTCCGGAGGGCCGACAGATACGCAGTATTTT; cdr3_aa: CASTSGGPTDTQYF
clone_size: many; j_call: TRBJ1-1; d_call: -; v_call: TRBV10-3; cdr3_nt: TGTGCCATCAGCGAGGAGGTCCACCCCGGGAACACTGAAGCTTTCTTT; cdr3_aa: CAISEEVHPGNTEAFF
clone_size: few; j_call: TRBJ2-2; d_call: -; v_call: TRBV15; cdr3_nt: TGTGCCACCAGCAGCACGGGGGCGAACACCGGGGAGCTGTTTTTT; cdr3_aa: CATSSTGANTGELFF
clone_size: many; j_call: TRBJ2-4; d_call: -; v_call: TRBV28; cdr3_nt: TGTGCCAGCAGTCTTGCGCGGGACAACATTCAGTACTTC; cdr3_aa: CASSLARDNIQYF
clone_size: many; j_call: TRBJ2-5; d_call: -; v_call: TRBV5-8; cdr3_nt: TGTGCCAGCAGCTTGGCCCTAGCGATGGAGACCCAGTACTTC; cdr3_aa: CASSLALAMETQYF
clone_size: many; j_call: TRBJ2-1; d_call: TRBD2; v_call: TRBV3-1; cdr3_nt: TGTGCCAGCAGCCAAGCAGCTAGCGGGAGACACAATGAGCAGTTCTTC; cdr3_aa: CASSQAASGRHNEQFF
clone_size: many; j_call: TRBJ2-7; d_call: -; v_call: TRBV28; cdr3_nt: TGTGCCAGCAGTCCTGTCGTCAGCACCTACGAGCAGTACTTC; cdr3_aa: CASSPVVSTYEQYF
clone_size: -; j_call: TRBJ1-4; d_call: TRBD1; v_call: TRBV5-6; cdr3_nt: TGTGCCAGCAGCTTGCTCCAGACAGGGTATAATGAAAAACTGTTTTTT; cdr3_aa: CASSLLQTGYNEKLFF
clone_size: -; j_call: TRBJ2-2; d_call: TRBD2; v_call: TRBV6-1; cdr3_nt: TGTGCCAGCACCGAACTAGCGGGGGCTACCGGGGAGCTGTTTTTT; cdr3_aa: CASTELAGATGELFF
clone_size: -; j_call: TRBJ2-2; d_call: TRBD2; v_call: TRBV20-1; cdr3_nt: TGCAGTGCACCCGGGACTACCTCGACCGGGGAGCTGTTTTTT; cdr3_aa: CSAPGTTSTGELFF
clone_size: many; j_call: TRBJ1-5; d_call: -; v_call: TRBV11-2; cdr3_nt: TGTGCCAGCAGCACCCCAGGGTCCAATCAGCCCCAGCATTTT; cdr3_aa: CASSTPGSNQPQHF
clone_size: -; j_call: TRBJ2-7; d_call: -; v_call: TRBV30; cdr3_nt: TGTGCCTGGAGCGGCCACTCCTACGAGCAGTACTTC; cdr3_aa: CAWSGHSYEQYF
clone_size: many; j_call: TRBJ2-7; d_call: TRBD1; v_call: TRBV30; cdr3_nt: TGTGCCTGGAGTCCCGGGACAGGGGGCGTCGACGAGCAGTACTTC; cdr3_aa: CAWSPGTGGVDEQYF
clone_size: many; j_call: TRBJ2-1; d_call: TRBD1; v_call: TRBV5-1; cdr3_nt: TGCGCCAGCAGCTTGGAAGACAGGGAAGTCGATGAGCAGTTCTTC; cdr3_aa: CASSLEDREVDEQFF
clone_size: many; j_call: TRBJ1-1; d_call: TRBD1; v_call: TRBV25-1; cdr3_nt: TGTGCCAGCTCAGGGGGCGACACTGAAGCTTTCTTT; cdr3_aa: CASSGGDTEAFF
clone_size: -; j_call: TRBJ2-3; d_call: TRBD2; v_call: TRBV7-9; cdr3_nt: TGTGCCAGCAGCAAAGCGGGAGGGACGACAGATACGCAGTATTTT; cdr3_aa: CASSKAGGTTDTQYF
clone_size: many; j_call: TRBJ2-1; d_call: TRBD2; v_call: TRBV18; cdr3_nt: TGTGCCAGCTCACCACAGGGTCTAGCGGGAGTGAATGAGCAGTTCTTC; cdr3_aa: CASSPQGLAGVNEQFF
clone_size: many; j_call: TRBJ2-3; d_call: TRBD2; v_call: TRBV12-3/TRBV12-4; cdr3_nt: TGTGCCAGCAGTTTCTCAGCGGGAGCAAGTACAGATACGCAGTATTTT; cdr3_aa: CASSFSAGASTDTQYF
clone_size: -; j_call: TRBJ2-3; d_call: TRBD2; v_call: TRBV5-1; cdr3_nt: TGCGCCAGCAGCAAGTTAGCGGGAGGCGGCACAGATACGCAGTATTTT; cdr3_aa: CASSKLAGGGTDTQYF
clone_size: -; j_call: TRBJ2-1; d_call: -; v_call: TRBV7-3; cdr3_nt: TGTGCCAGCAGCTTGCAACCGACTTTCATTAATGAGCAGTTCTTC; cdr3_aa: CASSLQPTFINEQFF
clone_size: many; j_call: TRBJ2-3; d_call: -; v_call: TRBV2; cdr3_nt: TGTGCCAGCACCCCCCTTGGGGGTTTCTCAGATACGCAGTATTTT; cdr3_aa: CASTPLGGFSDTQYF